These 10 T cell receptor beta chains share one sample of origin, sequenced in a study of T cells expressing NK-cell markers. TCRdb reprocessed the 5' RACE reads; each CDR3 protein has one entry and no DNA is given. Its table lists about 390,000 distinct CDR3 sequences. Sequenced material: blood T cells: a sorted CD56 or NKG2C T cell subset, CD4+ or CD8+ T cells, or bulk PBMC T cells (not recorded which). These receptors were collected from a woman aged 50 to 60 in good health.

The chain carries TRBV5-1 and TRBJ2-1; TCRdb's D gene call, TRBD2, goes unchecked for lack of DNA. This CDR3 contains 15 residues. The V gene's germline CDR1 is SGHRS and CDR2 YFSETQ. The CDR3: CASNHPTGEGNEQFF.

V is TRBV11-2 and J is TRBJ2-2. The germline CDR1 and CDR2 sequences are SGHAT and FQNNGV. CDR3 size: 13 residues. The CDR3 is CASSLAVGGELFF.

The chain carries TRBV4-1 and TRBJ2-3; TCRdb picks TRBD1, but there is no DNA to check that call. The CDR3 contains 16 residues. The V gene's germline CDR1 is MGHRA and CDR2 YSYEKL. The CDR3 sequence: CASSQGPGDSTDTQYF.

V is TRBV7-2 and J is TRBJ1-5; TCRdb returns TRBD1, unconfirmable since there is no DNA. Per the germline V gene, CDR1 is SGHTA and CDR2 is FQGNSA. The CDR3 loop spans 15 amino acids. CDR3 amino acids: CASSPLGTGVQPQHF.

This sequence joins TRBV5-1 and TRBJ2-7. CDR1 and CDR2 from the germline V gene are SGHRS and YFSETQ. The CDR3 sequence is 13 residues long. CDR3 amino acids: CASTSGPLFEQYF.

The chain has TRBV7-8 and TRBJ2-3; TCRdb designates TRBD1, a call that cannot be tested without DNA. CDR1 and CDR2 (germline): SGHVS, FQNEAQ. The CDR3 consists of 16 residues. This chain's CDR3 is CASSLGETGDTDTQYF.

CDR3: CASSQHQIAEQYF. The V call is TRBV12-3 or TRBV12-4, the J call TRBJ2-7. The CDR3 has 13 amino acids.

This sequence joins TRBV6-1 and TRBJ2-2; with no DNA, the TCRdb D assignment of TRBD1 cannot be verified. CDR3 length equals 15 residues. CDR1 and CDR2 (germline): MNHNS, SASEGT. The CDR3 sequence: CASSLDRGNAGELFF.

The genes are TRBV30 and TRBJ2-6; checking the TCRdb D call of TRBD1 is not possible without DNA. This CDR3 region has 15 residues. Germline V CDR1 and CDR2: GTSNPN, SVGIG (reference sequence). The CDR3 loop reads CAWSVKGTGANVLTF.

The rearrangement joins TRBV5-5 to TRBJ1-6; TCRdb's assignment of TRBD1 cannot be checked, as there is no DNA. The CDR3 length is 18 residues. Germline CDR1 is SGHKS and CDR2 is YYEKEE (reference sequence). The CDR3 is CASSEPGPGNLRHSPLHF.